One sample yielded the 21 T cell receptor beta chains listed below, sequenced in a study of blood T cells in healthy people across ages (dated by TCRdb to between 2014 and 2017). Libraries were built with 5' RACE. The sequencer listed for this sample is Illumina HiSeq 2500. A second PCR of roughly 6 to 11 cycles was run with a J-beta primer mix and a sample-barcoded 5' primer. The public reads were quality trimmed at Q25 with fastp and then assembled into clones with MiXCR by TCRdb, keeping productive beta chains. CDR3 protein sequences are deduplicated, and each keeps its most common genes and DNA. This sample lists about 1.7 million distinct CDR3 sequences; under 30% were detected once. In total, the top ten clones hold 6.5% to 8.5% of the sample. The material sequenced was blood. These receptor sequences come from a woman aged 25 to 39 in good health.

This clonotype was seen ten or more times. This chain connects TRBV7-2 to TRBJ1-2; 7 bases are a match to TRBD1. This CDR3 has 15 amino acids. After removal of 5 bases from V and 4 bases from J, the junction contained 10 bases not matched to a gene. Germline V gene data show CDR1 as SGHTA and CDR2 as FQGNSA. CDR3 sequence: CASSLSGGAGYGYTF. The CDR3 nucleotides read TGTGCCAGCAGCCTCTCAGGGGGGGCAGGCTATGGCTACACCTTC.

This clonotype turned up a few times. The genes are TRBV7-2 and TRBJ2-3; unclear D gene. The germline V gene encodes CDR1 SGHTA and CDR2 FQGNSA. V lost 1 base and J lost 4, with 12 bases in between. There are 15 residues in the CDR3. The CDR3 nucleotides are TGTGCCAGCAGCTTAGAAGGGCTCCCAGCAGATACGCAGTATTTT. This codes for CASSLEGLPADTQYF. The whole variable domain, remainder taken from reference TRBV7-2 and TRBJ2-3, is GAGVSQSPSNKVTEKGKDVELRCDPISGHTALYWYRQSLGQGLEFLIYFQGNSAPDKSGLPSDRFSAERTGGSVSTLTIQRTQQEDSAVYLCASSLEGLPADTQYFGPGTRLTVL.

The rearrangement links TRBV12-3 or TRBV12-4 to TRBJ2-1; 8 bases are shared with TRBD2. The CDR3 loop spans 15 amino acids. The junction had 6 bases not matched to a gene; V was cut back by 5 bases and J by 3 bases. CDR3: CASSGRGALYNEQFF. The CDR3 nucleotides read TGTGCCAGCAGTGGGCGGGGGGCTCTCTACAATGAGCAGTTCTTC.

This clonotype was seen a few times. The CDR3 loop reads CASRPGGSNQPQHF. CDR3 nucleotides: TGTGCCAGCAGACCCGGGGGGAGCAATCAGCCCCAGCATTTT. The genes are TRBV28 and TRBJ1-5, with D perhaps matching TRBD1 (5 bases). Per germline, CDR1 MDHEN and CDR2 SYDVKM. V shed 6 bases and J shed 1 base, with 10 bases lying between them. This CDR3 contains 14 residues.

This clonotype was detected only a few times. The J gene is TRBJ1-6, the V gene TRBV11-2; 7 nucleotides match TRBD1. The CDR3 consists of 15 residues. Germline V gives CDR1 SGHAT, CDR2 FQNNGV. V shed 3 bases, J shed 6 bases, and the junction held 5 bases outside the gene matches. CDR3 coding DNA: TGTGCCAGCAGCTTTAACAGGGGCGGTAATTCACCCCTCCACTTT. This codes for CASSFNRGGNSPLHF. The variable domain in full, completed from reference TRBV11-2 and TRBJ1-6, reads EAGVAQSPRYKIIEKRQSVAFWCNPISGHATLYWYQQILGQGPKLLIQFQNNGVVDDSQLPKDRFSAERLKGVDSTLKIQPAKLEDSAVYLCASSFNRGGNSPLHFGNGTRLTVT.

The chain couples TRBV11-2 to TRBJ2-7; D possibly matches TRBD1 or TRBD2 (5 bases each). This CDR3 has 15 residues. The germline V gene has CDR1 SGHAT and CDR2 FQNNGV. V lost 0 bases and J 5 bases, leaving 14 bases between the germline ends. CDR3 sequence (DNA): TGTGCCAGCAGCTTAGAGGGCAGGGTGGGACACGAGCAGTACTTC. Protein product: CASSLEGRVGHEQYF.

This clonotype came up a few times. The chain is built from TRBV27 and TRBJ1-2, with D maybe TRBD1 (5 bases). Trimming took off 6 bases at V and 4 bases at J, with 12 bases between the two ends. The CDR3 has 13 residues. Germline V CDR1 and CDR2: MNHEY, SMNVEV (reference sequence). Here the CDR3 DNA reads TGTGCCAGCAGCCGGGGGTACGGCTATGGCTACACCTTC. Translating it yields CASSRGYGYGYTF.

Only a few counts were recorded for this clonotype. The CDR3 DNA reads as TGCAGTGCTAGTAAAGGACTAGCGGGAGTTGGCAATGAGCAGTTCTTC. Its translation is CSASKGLAGVGNEQFF. The V call is TRBV20-1, the J call TRBJ2-1; 13 bases are a match to TRBD2. After removal of 3 bases from V and 6 bases from J, the junction contained 8 bases not matched to a gene. This CDR3 comprises 16 residues. Germline CDR1 is DFQATT and CDR2 is SNEGSKA (reference sequence).

This clonotype was seen at least ten times. The V gene is TRBV18, the J gene TRBJ2-7; D remains ambiguous. CDR3 length equals 15 residues. Trimming took 4 bases from V and 0 from J, leaving 13 bases between them. Germline lookup yields CDR1 KGHSH and CDR2 LQKENI. The DNA for the CDR3 is TGTGCCAGCTCACAGACCCAACGATCCTCCTACGAGCAGTACTTC. Its protein product is CASSQTQRSSYEQYF.

This clonotype was counted a few times. The rearrangement uses TRBV5-1 and TRBJ2-1, with D possibly called TRBD1 or TRBD2 (5 bases each). V shed 6 bases and J shed 8 bases, with 21 bases lying between them. The CDR3 loop spans 15 amino acids. Per germline, CDR1 SGHRS and CDR2 YFSETQ. CDR3 in DNA: TGCGCCAGCAACTTACGGGGCAACCCTTCCGATGAGCAGTTCTTC. It codes for CASNLRGNPSDEQFF.

This clonotype was counted once. V usage is TRBV6-2 or TRBV6-3 and J usage is TRBJ2-1; possibly TRBD2 for D (6 bases). There are 15 residues in the CDR3. Germline V CDR1 and CDR2: MNHEY, SVGEGT. V gave up 7 bases and J gave up 10 bases, with 23 bases separating them. The CDR3 region has the DNA TGTGCCAGCAAGATCCGGGACTCCCTCCTATCGGAGCAGTTCTTC. Protein product: CASKIRDSLLSEQFF.

V usage is TRBV20-1 and J usage is TRBJ1-1, with D perhaps matching TRBD1 (5 bases). V was trimmed by 2 bases and J by 0 bases, leaving 16 bases between them. Per the germline V gene, CDR1 is DFQATT and CDR2 is SNEGSKA (reference sequence). The CDR3 sequence is 16 residues long. This CDR3 reads CSARQGTRWMNTEAFF. The CDR3 DNA reads TGCAGTGCTAGACAGGGAACTCGGTGGATGAACACTGAAGCTTTCTTT.

This clonotype has ten or more counts. V usage is TRBV20-1 and J usage is TRBJ2-5; 7 bases fit TRBD1. V lost 3 bases, J lost 0 bases, and 7 bases stayed unmatched. CDR3 length equals 15 residues. CDR1 DFQATT and CDR2 SNEGSKA come from the germline V gene (reference sequence). This chain's CDR3 is CSASTDRVNQETQYF. The CDR3 bases are TGCAGTGCTAGCACCGACAGGGTAAACCAAGAGACCCAGTACTTC.

The rearrangement links TRBV30 to TRBJ2-3; D gene unclear. V lost 2 bases and J lost 3, with 9 bases in between. Germline lookup yields CDR1 GTSNPN and CDR2 SVGIG (reference sequence). This CDR3 contains 13 residues. The CDR3 protein is CAWSTPGTDTQYF. The CDR3 bases are TGTGCCTGGAGTACCCCCGGGACAGATACGCAGTATTTT.

This clonotype was seen a few times. The rearrangement joins TRBV3-1 to TRBJ1-2, with D possibly matching TRBD1 (5 bases). The germline V gene has CDR1 LGHDT and CDR2 YNNKEL (reference sequence). The CDR3 covers 14 residues. V was trimmed by 4 bases and J by 8 bases, leaving 17 bases between them. CDR3 nucleotide sequence: TGTGCCAGCAGCCCCACAGGACTTGGAAAGGGCTACACCTTC. It is translated as CASSPTGLGKGYTF.

About this clonotype itself: A much larger clone lies a single base off, so this may be a read error. The chain combines TRBV6-4 with TRBJ2-1; 9 nucleotides align to TRBD2. After removal of 6 bases from V and 6 bases from J, the junction contained 6 bases not matched to a gene. The CDR3 has 14 residues. The germline gives CDR1 MRHNA, CDR2 SNTAGT. Here the CDR3 reads CASREGSGSNEQFF. CDR3 nucleotides: TGTGCCAGCAGGGAGGGTAGCGGGAGCAATGAGCAGTTCTTC.

This clonotype occurred many times. The J gene is TRBJ2-1, the V gene TRBV20-1; D ambiguous. This CDR3 spans 16 amino acids. With 5 bases removed from V and 3 bases from J, the gap between germline ends came to 20 bases. Germline-derived CDR1 and CDR2 are DFQATT and SNEGSKA (reference sequence). For the CDR3, the DNA is TGCAGTGCTCCAATCAGGTCGGCAGGAAACTACAATGAGCAGTTCTTC. Protein product: CSAPIRSAGNYNEQFF.

This clonotype came up many times. The germline gene is not matched at one end of the junction; a read error may be the cause. V and J are TRBV5-1 and TRBJ2-5; D may be TRBD1 (5 bases). Looked up from germline, CDR1 is SGHRS and CDR2 is YFSETQ. This CDR3 region has 13 residues. The CDR3 loop is CASSLGVQETQYF. The CDR3 nucleotides read TGTGCCAGCAGCTTAGGGGTTCAAGAGACCCAGTACTTC.

The J gene is TRBJ1-2, the V gene TRBV6-6; 8 bases line up with TRBD1. Germline CDR1 reads MNHNY; CDR2 reads SVGAGI (reference sequence). V lost 6 bases, J lost 5 bases, and 5 bases stayed unmatched. CDR3 length equals 13 residues. The CDR3 sequence: CASRVQGDYGYTF. CDR3 nucleotide sequence: TGTGCCAGCAGGGTACAGGGGGATTATGGCTACACCTTC.

Concerning this clonotype: A read error may be the cause here, since a much bigger clone is one base away. The chain has TRBV5-6 and TRBJ2-5; TRBD1 matches 12 bases. The CDR3 sequence is 16 residues long. V trimming: 4 bases; J trimming: 5 bases; junction bases outside the gene matches: 9. Germline loops: CDR1 SGHDT, CDR2 YYEEEE. The CDR3 loop is CASSIPGTGGEETQYF. CDR3 nucleotide sequence: TGTGCCAGCAGCATCCCCGGGACAGGGGGCGAGGAGACCCAGTACTTC.

This clonotype was counted between two and nine times. Because the CDR3 is missing its conserved closing phenylalanine or tryptophan, this is likely a read error. The gene calls are TRBV4-1 and TRBJ2-4; D perhaps matches TRBD1 (5 bases). Matching the DNA end better, TRBJ2-7 makes the J call doubtful. Germline V gene data show CDR1 as MGHRA and CDR2 as YSYEKL. The CDR3 contains 16 residues. This chain's CDR3 is CASSQSQFTGTYEQYY. As DNA, the CDR3 is TGCGCCAGCAGCCAATCCCAGTTTACAGGCACCTACGAGCAGTACTAC.